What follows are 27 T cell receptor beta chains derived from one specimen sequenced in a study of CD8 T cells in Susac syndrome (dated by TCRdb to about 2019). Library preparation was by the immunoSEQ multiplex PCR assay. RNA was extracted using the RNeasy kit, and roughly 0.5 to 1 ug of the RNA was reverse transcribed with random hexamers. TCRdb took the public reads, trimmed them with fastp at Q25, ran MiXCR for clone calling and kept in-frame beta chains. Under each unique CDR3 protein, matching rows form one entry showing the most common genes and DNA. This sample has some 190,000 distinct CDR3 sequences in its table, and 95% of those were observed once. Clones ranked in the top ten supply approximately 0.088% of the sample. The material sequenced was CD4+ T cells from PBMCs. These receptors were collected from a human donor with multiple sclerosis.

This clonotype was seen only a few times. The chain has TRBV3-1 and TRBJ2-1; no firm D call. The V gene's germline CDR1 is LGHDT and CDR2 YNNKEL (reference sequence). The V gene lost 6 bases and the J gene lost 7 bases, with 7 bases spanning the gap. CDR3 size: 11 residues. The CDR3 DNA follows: TGTGCCAGCAGTTCGACTAATGAGCAGTTCTTC. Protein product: CASSSTNEQFF.

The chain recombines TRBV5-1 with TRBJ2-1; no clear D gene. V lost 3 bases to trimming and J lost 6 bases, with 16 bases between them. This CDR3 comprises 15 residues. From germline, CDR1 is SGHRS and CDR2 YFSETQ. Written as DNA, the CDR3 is TGCGCCAGCAGCTACCGCGGCGCAGGCTCCAATGAGCAGTTCTTC. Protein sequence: CASSYRGAGSNEQFF.

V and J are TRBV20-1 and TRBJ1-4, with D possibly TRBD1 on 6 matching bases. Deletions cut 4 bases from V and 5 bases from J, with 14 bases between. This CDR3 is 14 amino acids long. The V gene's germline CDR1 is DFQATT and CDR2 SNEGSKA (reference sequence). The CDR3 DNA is TGCAGTGCTAATACCGGGACAATAAATGAAAAACTGTTTTTT. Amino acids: CSANTGTINEKLFF.

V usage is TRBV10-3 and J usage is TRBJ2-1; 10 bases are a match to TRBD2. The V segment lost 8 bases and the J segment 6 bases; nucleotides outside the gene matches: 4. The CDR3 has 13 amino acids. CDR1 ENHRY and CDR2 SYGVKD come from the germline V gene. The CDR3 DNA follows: TGTGCCATCGCGGCTAGCGGGGGCAATGAGCAGTTCTTC. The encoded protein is CAIAASGGNEQFF.

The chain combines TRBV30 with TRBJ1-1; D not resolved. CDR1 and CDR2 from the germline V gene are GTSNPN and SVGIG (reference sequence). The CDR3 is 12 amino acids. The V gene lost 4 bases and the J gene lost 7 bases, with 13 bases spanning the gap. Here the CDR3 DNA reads TGTGCCTGGAAACGGAGCGGACTTGAAGCTTTCTTT. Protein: CAWKRSGLEAFF.

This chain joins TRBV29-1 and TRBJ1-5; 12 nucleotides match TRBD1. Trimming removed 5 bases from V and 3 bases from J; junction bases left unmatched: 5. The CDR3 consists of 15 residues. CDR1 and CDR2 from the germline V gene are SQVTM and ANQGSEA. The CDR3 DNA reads TGCAGCGTTTCGGGACAGGGGGCATCCAATCAGCCCCAGCATTTT. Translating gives CSVSGQGASNQPQHF. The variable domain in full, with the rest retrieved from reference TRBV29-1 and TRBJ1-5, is SAVISQKPSRDICQRGTSLTIQCQVDSQVTMMFWYRQQPGQSLTLIATANQGSEATYESGFVIDKFPISRPNLTFSTLTVSNMSPEDSSIYLCSVSGQGASNQPQHFGDGTRLSIL.

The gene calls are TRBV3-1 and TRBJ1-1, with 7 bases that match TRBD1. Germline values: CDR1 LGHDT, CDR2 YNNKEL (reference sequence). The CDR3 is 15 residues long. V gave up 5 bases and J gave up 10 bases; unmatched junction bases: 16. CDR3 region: CASSAGLDRPHTAFF. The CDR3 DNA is TGTGCCAGCAGCGCCGGGCTGGACAGGCCCCATACAGCTTTCTTT.

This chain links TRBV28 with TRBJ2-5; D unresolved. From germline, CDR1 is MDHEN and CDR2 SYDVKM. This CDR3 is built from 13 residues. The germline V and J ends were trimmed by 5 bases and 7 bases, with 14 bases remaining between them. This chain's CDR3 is CASSPLPSGTQYF. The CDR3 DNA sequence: TGTGCCAGCAGTCCCCTTCCCAGTGGGACCCAGTACTTC.

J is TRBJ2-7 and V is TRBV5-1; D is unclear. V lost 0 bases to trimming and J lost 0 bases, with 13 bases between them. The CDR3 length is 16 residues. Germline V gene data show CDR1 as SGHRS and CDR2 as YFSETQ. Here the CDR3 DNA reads TGCGCCAGCAGCTTGGCCTTGTCCCCTAGCTCCTACGAGCAGTACTTC. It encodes CASSLALSPSSYEQYF.

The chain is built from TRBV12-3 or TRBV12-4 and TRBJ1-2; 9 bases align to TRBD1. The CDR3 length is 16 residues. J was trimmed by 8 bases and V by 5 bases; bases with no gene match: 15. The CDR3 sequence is CASSPRRTGETRGYTF. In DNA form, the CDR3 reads TGTGCCAGCAGTCCTCGACGGACAGGGGAAACGAGAGGCTACACCTTC.

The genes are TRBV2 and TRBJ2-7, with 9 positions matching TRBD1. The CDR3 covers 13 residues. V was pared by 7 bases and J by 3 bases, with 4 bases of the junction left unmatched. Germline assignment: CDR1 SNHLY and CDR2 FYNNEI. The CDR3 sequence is CASMMDRGYEQYF. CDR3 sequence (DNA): TGTGCCAGCATGATGGACAGGGGCTACGAGCAGTACTTC.

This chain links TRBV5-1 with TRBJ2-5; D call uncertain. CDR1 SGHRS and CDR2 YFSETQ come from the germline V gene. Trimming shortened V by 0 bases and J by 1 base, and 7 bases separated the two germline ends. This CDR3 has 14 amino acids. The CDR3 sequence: CASSLDPLQETQYF. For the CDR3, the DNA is TGCGCCAGCAGCTTGGACCCCCTCCAAGAGACCCAGTACTTC.

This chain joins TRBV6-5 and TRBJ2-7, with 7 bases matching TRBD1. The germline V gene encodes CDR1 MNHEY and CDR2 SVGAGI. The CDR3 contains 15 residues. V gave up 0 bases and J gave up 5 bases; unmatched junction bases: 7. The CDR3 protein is CASSYSNRGIDEQYF. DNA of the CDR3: TGTGCCAGCAGTTACTCGAACAGGGGAATCGACGAGCAGTACTTC.

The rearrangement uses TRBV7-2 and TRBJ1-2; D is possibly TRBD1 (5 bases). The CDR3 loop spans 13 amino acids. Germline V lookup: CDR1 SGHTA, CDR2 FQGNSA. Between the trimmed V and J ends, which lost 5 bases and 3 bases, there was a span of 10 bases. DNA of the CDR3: TGTGCCAGCAGCCTGGACACTGACTATGGCTACACCTTC. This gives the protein CASSLDTDYGYTF.

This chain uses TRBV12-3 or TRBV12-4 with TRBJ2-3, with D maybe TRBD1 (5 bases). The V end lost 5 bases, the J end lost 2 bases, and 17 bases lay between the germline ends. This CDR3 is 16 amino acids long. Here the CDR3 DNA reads TGTGCCAGCAGTGACCGTAATGGGGCCACCACAGATACGCAGTATTTT. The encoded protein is CASSDRNGATTDTQYF.

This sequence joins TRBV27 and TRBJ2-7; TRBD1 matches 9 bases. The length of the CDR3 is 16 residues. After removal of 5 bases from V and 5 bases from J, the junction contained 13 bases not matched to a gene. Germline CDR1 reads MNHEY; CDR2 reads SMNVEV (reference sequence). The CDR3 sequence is CASSPSRWDRDHEQYF. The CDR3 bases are TGTGCCAGCAGTCCGTCCCGGTGGGACAGGGACCACGAGCAGTACTTC.

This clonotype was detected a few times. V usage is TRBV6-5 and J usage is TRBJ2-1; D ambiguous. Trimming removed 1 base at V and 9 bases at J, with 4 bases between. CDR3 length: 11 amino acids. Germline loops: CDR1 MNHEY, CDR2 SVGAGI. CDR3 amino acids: CASSYLGEQFF. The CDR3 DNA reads TGTGCCAGCAGTTACTTGGGTGAGCAGTTCTTC.

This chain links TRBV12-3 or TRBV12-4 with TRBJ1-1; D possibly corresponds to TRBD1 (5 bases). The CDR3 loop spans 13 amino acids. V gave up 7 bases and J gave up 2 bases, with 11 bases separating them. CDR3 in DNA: TGTGCCAGCACTCGGCAGGGTAACACTGAAGCTTTCTTT. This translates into CASTRQGNTEAFF.

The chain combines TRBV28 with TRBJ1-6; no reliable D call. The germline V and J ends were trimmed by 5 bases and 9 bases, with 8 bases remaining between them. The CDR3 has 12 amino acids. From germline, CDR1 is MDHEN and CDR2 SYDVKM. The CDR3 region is CASSHPGSPLHF. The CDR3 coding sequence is TGTGCCAGCAGTCATCCTGGTTCACCCCTCCACTTT.

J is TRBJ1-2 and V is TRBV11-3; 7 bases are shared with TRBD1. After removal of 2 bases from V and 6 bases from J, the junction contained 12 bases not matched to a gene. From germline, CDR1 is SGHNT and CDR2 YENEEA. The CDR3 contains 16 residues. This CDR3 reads CASSLRDSFVHDGYTF. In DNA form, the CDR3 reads TGTGCCAGCAGCTTACGGGACAGCTTTGTGCATGATGGCTACACCTTC.

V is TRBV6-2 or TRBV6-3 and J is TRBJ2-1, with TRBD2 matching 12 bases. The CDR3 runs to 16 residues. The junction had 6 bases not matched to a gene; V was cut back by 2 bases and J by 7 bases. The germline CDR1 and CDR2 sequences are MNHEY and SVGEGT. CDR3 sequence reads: CASSYLAGGPGNEQFF. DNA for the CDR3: TGTGCCAGCAGTTACCTAGCGGGGGGGCCGGGGAATGAGCAGTTCTTC.

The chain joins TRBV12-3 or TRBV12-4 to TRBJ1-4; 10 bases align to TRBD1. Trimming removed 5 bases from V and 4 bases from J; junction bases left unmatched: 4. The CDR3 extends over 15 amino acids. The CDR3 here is CASSPGTGVNEKLFF. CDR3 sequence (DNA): TGTGCCAGCAGTCCCGGGACAGGGGTTAATGAAAAACTGTTTTTT.

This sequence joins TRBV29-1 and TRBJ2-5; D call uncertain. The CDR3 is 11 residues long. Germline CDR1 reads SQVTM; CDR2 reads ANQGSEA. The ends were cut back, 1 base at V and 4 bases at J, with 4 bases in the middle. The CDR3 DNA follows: TGCAGCGTTGAAGTTGTAGAGACCCAGTACTTC. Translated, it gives CSVEVVETQYF.

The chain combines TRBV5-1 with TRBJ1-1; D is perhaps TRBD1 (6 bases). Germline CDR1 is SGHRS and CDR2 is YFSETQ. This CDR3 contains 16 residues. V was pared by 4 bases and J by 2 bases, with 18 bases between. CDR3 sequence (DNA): TGCGCCAGCAGCGCAGAGCGACAGGCCCTAAACACTGAAGCTTTCTTT. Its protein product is CASSAERQALNTEAFF.

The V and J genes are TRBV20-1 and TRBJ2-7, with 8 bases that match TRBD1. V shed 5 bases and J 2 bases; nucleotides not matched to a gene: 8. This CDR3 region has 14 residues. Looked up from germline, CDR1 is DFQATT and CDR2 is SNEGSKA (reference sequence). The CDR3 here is CSAGDRRSTYEQYF. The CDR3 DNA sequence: TGCAGTGCTGGGGACAGGCGGAGCACCTACGAGCAGTACTTC.

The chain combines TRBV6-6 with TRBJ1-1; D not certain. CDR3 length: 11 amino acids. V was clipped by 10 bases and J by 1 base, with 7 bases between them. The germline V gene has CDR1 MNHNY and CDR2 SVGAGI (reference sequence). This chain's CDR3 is CAIGKNTEAFF. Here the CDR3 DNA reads TGTGCCATAGGGAAGAACACTGAAGCTTTCTTT.

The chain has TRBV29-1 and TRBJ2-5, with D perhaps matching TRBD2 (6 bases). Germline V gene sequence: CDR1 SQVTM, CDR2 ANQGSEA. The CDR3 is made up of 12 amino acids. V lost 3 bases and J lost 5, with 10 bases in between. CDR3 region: CSVEEGGETQYF. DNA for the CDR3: TGCAGCGTTGAGGAGGGCGGCGAGACCCAGTACTTC.